The TCR beta chain described here comes from a study of technical replicates of blood from several donors. This clone was seen only once. Sequencing used immunoSEQ multiplex PCR; TCRdb keeps in-frame clones, though not all of them. The data contain over 85,000 clones, about 95% of them seen just once; the ten biggest clones take up 0.3% to 0.35%. The CDR3 runs to 13 residues. This chain uses TRBV21-1 with TRBJ1-5; the table's D gene call, TRBD1, was not cross checked with the DNA. TRBV21-1 is tagged as a pseudogene. The receptor was derived from a human donor in good health. Sequenced input: T cells isolated from PBMCs. CDR3 sequence (DNA): TGTGCCAGCAACCCAGGATGGAATCAGCCCCAGCATTTT. It translates to CASNPGWNQPQHF.